The 27 T cell receptor beta chains reported below all come from one sample, sequenced in a study of Tregs in tolerant kidney transplant recipients. The repertoire was sequenced with immunoSEQ multiplex PCR; TCRdb's copy has only in-frame clones and lacks some. Among tens of thousands of clones listed, 95% to 98% were seen once. The sample in question was Tregs from blood, obtained before the transplant. These TCRs come from a human donor who received a combined kidney and bone marrow transplant.

The chain employs TRBV7-6 and TRBJ2-3; a weak D match, TRBD1 (6 bases). The V and J ends lost 5 bases and 4 bases respectively, with 16 bases between them. The germline gives CDR1 SGHVS, CDR2 FNYEAQ. The length of the CDR3 is 15 residues. CDR3 residues: CASSRMNRVADTQYF. CDR3 sequence (DNA): TGTGCCAGCAGCCGAATGAACAGGGTTGCAGATACGCAGTATTTT.

This chain connects TRBV14 to TRBJ2-2; tentatively, D is TRBD2 (6 bases). Germline lookup yields CDR1 SGHDN and CDR2 FVKESK. CDR3 length: 16 residues. Trimming took 4 bases from V and 6 from J, leaving 18 bases between them. This CDR3 reads CASSPSRGIRSGELFF. The CDR3, as DNA: TGTGCCAGCAGCCCATCTCGCGGGATAAGGTCCGGGGAGCTGTTTTTT.

The chain uses TRBV7-9 and TRBJ2-5, with D possibly being TRBD2 (5 bases). The CDR3 has 15 amino acids. Germline-derived CDR1 and CDR2 are SEHNR and FQNEAQ (reference sequence). The ends were cut back, 4 bases at V and 1 base at J, with 13 bases in the middle. In DNA, the CDR3 is TGTGCCAGCAGCTCCGGGGTGGTTCGCCAAGAGACCCAGTACTTC. It yields the protein CASSSGVVRQETQYF.

The CDR3 loop reads CASSHDTGLLSTGELFF. CDR3 coding DNA: TGCGCCAGCAGCCATGATACGGGACTACTATCGACCGGGGAGCTGTTTTTT. The V and J genes are TRBV4-1 and TRBJ2-2, with 7 bases matching TRBD2. The CDR3 consists of 17 residues. V gave up 3 bases and J gave up 5 bases; unmatched junction bases: 12. Germline assignment: CDR1 MGHRA and CDR2 YSYEKL.

The rearrangement uses TRBV27 and TRBJ2-5; 9 bases map to TRBD1. The V gene's germline CDR1 is MNHEY and CDR2 SMNVEV (reference sequence). CDR3 length: 12 amino acids. V was clipped by 6 bases and J by 10 bases; unmatched bases: 6. CDR3 sequence reads: CASSLGQGHQYF. The CDR3 DNA follows: TGTGCCAGCAGCCTGGGACAGGGCCACCAGTACTTC.

The chain links TRBV27 to TRBJ2-7; 10 nucleotides line up with TRBD2. The junction had 8 bases not matched to a gene; V was cut back by 6 bases and J by 6 bases. This CDR3 contains 14 residues. Germline-derived CDR1 and CDR2 are MNHEY and SMNVEV (reference sequence). This chain's CDR3 is CASRRLAGVGEQYF. CDR3 bases: TGTGCCAGCAGACGTCTAGCGGGAGTGGGCGAGCAGTACTTC.

This clone has only one observation. The CDR3 region is CASSEGTGAHNEQFF. CDR3 DNA sequence: TGTGCCAGCAGCGAAGGGACAGGGGCCCACAATGAGCAGTTCTTC. The chain joins TRBV28 to TRBJ2-1; 10 positions agree with TRBD1. Trimming removed 6 bases from V and 5 bases from J; junction bases left unmatched: 7. Germline CDR1 is MDHEN and CDR2 is SYDVKM. There are 15 residues in the CDR3.

CDR3 sequence reads: CASSSRTGPYEQYF. For the CDR3, the DNA is TGTGCCAGCAGCTCTCGGACAGGGCCCTACGAGCAGTACTTC. This sequence joins TRBV13 and TRBJ2-7; 8 bases align to TRBD1. V was pared by 4 bases and J by 2 bases, with 4 bases of the junction left unmatched. CDR1 is PRHDT and CDR2 is FYEKMQ in the germline V gene (reference sequence). This CDR3 region has 14 residues.

The chain links TRBV5-5 to TRBJ1-2; D unclear. With 5 bases removed from V and 8 bases from J, the gap between germline ends came to 16 bases. The germline V gene has CDR1 SGHKS and CDR2 YYEKEE (reference sequence). This CDR3 spans 13 amino acids. Here the CDR3 DNA reads TGTGCCAGCAGGCAGACTTGGTCCTCAGGCTACACCTTC. Translated: CASRQTWSSGYTF.

The rearrangement joins TRBV28 to TRBJ2-1, with D uncertain. The germline gives CDR1 MDHEN, CDR2 SYDVKM. The CDR3 runs 18 residues. The ends were cut back, 2 bases at V and 0 bases at J, with 17 bases in the middle. CDR3 amino acids: CASSLGTSPRSSYNEQFF. In DNA form, the CDR3 reads TGTGCCAGCAGTTTAGGCACATCACCTCGGAGCTCCTACAATGAGCAGTTCTTC.

The V gene is TRBV28, the J gene TRBJ2-7; weak D call: TRBD2 (5 bases). This CDR3 is built from 11 residues. Germline values: CDR1 MDHEN, CDR2 SYDVKM. Trimming removed 9 bases at V and 4 bases at J, with 10 bases between. The CDR3 DNA reads TGTGCCAGTTCTTGGAGGTACGAGCAGTACTTC. Translation: CASSWRYEQYF.

The chain combines TRBV2 with TRBJ2-2, with TRBD1 identical over 8 bases. The V segment lost 6 bases and the J segment 3 bases; nucleotides outside the gene matches: 6. Germline loops: CDR1 SNHLY, CDR2 FYNNEI. The length of the CDR3 is 15 residues. In DNA form, the CDR3 reads TGTGCCAGCAGACTGGACAGGGTTGACACCGGGGAGCTGTTTTTT. Its protein product is CASRLDRVDTGELFF.

The chain couples TRBV19 to TRBJ1-5, with TRBD1 matching 7 bases. Germline values: CDR1 LNHDA, CDR2 SQIVND (reference sequence). V dropped 7 bases and J dropped 2; count of bases not matched to a gene: 17. The CDR3 runs to 18 residues. The CDR3 nucleotides are TGTGCCAGTAAGGAGGCCGGACAGGTACCCGGTGGCAATCAGCCCCAGCATTTT. This sequence encodes CASKEAGQVPGGNQPQHF.

This clone was recorded only once. The chain uses TRBV27 and TRBJ1-4; D unresolved. Germline-derived CDR1 and CDR2 are MNHEY and SMNVEV (reference sequence). With 1 base removed from V and 3 bases from J, the gap between germline ends came to 9 bases. The CDR3 totals 15 residues. The CDR3 loop reads CASSLWIGANEKLFF. CDR3 bases: TGTGCCAGCAGTTTATGGATCGGGGCTAATGAAAAACTGTTTTTT. The entire variable domain, with the rest obtained from reference TRBV27 and TRBJ1-4, is as follows: EAQVTQNPRYLITVTGKKLTVTCSQNMNHEYMSWYRQDPGLGLRQIYYSMNVEVTDKGDVPEGYKVSRKEKRNFPLILESPSPNQTSLYFCASSLWIGANEKLFFGSGTQLSVL.

The V call is TRBV30, the J call TRBJ1-2; a weak D match, TRBD1 (5 bases). The V end was cut by 2 bases, the J end by 8 bases, with 12 bases between. Germline-derived CDR1 and CDR2 are GTSNPN and SVGIG (reference sequence). The CDR3 spans 12 residues. The CDR3 protein is CAWSRGLGGYTF. The CDR3 region has the DNA TGTGCCTGGAGTAGGGGCTTGGGGGGCTACACCTTC.

The chain is built from TRBV10-3 and TRBJ1-2; the match to TRBD1 covers 7 bases. This CDR3 comprises 15 residues. Trimming cost V 3 bases and J 8 bases; bases outside gene matches: 12. Germline CDR1 reads ENHRY; CDR2 reads SYGVKD. DNA for the CDR3: TGTGCCATCAGTGAAAGGGGGCTCCGCGGTTGGGGCTACACCTTC. It encodes CAISERGLRGWGYTF.

J is TRBJ2-3 and V is TRBV2; D is possibly TRBD2 (5 bases). The CDR3 runs to 14 residues. CDR1 and CDR2 from the germline V gene are SNHLY and FYNNEI. V shed 4 bases and J shed 2 bases, with 10 bases lying between them. CDR3 sequence: CASSGGLITDTQYF. In DNA, the CDR3 is TGTGCCAGCAGTGGCGGACTGATCACAGATACGCAGTATTTT.

This chain joins TRBV5-1 and TRBJ2-7; the D gene is possibly TRBD1 (5 bases). Germline values: CDR1 SGHRS, CDR2 YFSETQ. The CDR3 is made up of 13 amino acids. Trimming removed 2 bases from V and 3 bases from J, with 9 bases in between. This CDR3 is CASSFGRDYEQYF. The DNA for the CDR3 is TGCGCCAGCAGCTTCGGCAGGGACTACGAGCAGTACTTC.

Comments on this clone: The same CDR3 is also encoded by other DNA sequences in this sample. The rearrangement links TRBV5-1 to TRBJ2-7; TRBD1 might be the D (5 bases). Trimming pared 1 base from V and 3 bases from J, leaving 5 bases between. This CDR3 is 12 amino acids long. Germline lookup yields CDR1 SGHRS and CDR2 YFSETQ. In DNA, the CDR3 is TGCGCCAGCAGCTTGCAGGGCTACGAGCAGTACTTC. Amino acid sequence: CASSLQGYEQYF.

The chain links TRBV7-9 to TRBJ2-7, with 10 nucleotides matching TRBD2. The V gene end was trimmed by 5 bases and the J gene end by 4 bases; junction bases not matched to a gene: 8. The germline V gene encodes CDR1 SEHNR and CDR2 FQNEAQ (reference sequence). This CDR3 is built from 15 residues. The CDR3 nucleotides are TGTGCCAGCAGCGCCCCTAGCGGGAGAGGTTACGAGCAGTACTTC. This translates into CASSAPSGRGYEQYF.

This rearrangement joins TRBV4-3 to TRBJ2-5; the match to TRBD2 covers 10 bases. CDR1 and CDR2 from the germline V gene are LGHNA and YSLEER. This CDR3 has 16 amino acids. J gave up 5 bases and V 0 bases, and 6 bases lay outside the gene matches. In nucleotides, the CDR3 is TGCGCCAGCAGCCAAGATCTTAGCGGGGGGTCGGAGACCCAGTACTTC. Protein: CASSQDLSGGSETQYF.

V and J are TRBV18 and TRBJ2-2; a weak D match, TRBD1 (5 bases). CDR1 and CDR2 from the germline V gene are KGHSH and LQKENI. V was cut by 3 bases and J by 2 bases, with 10 bases left in between. This CDR3 has 15 amino acids. The CDR3 is CASSPSTENTGELFF. The CDR3 DNA follows: TGTGCCAGCTCACCTTCGACAGAAAACACCGGGGAGCTGTTTTTT. The full variable domain, in which reference TRBV18 and TRBJ2-2 provide the parts outside the CDR3, is NAGVMQNPRHLVRRRGQEARLRCSPMKGHSHVYWYRQLPEEGLKFMVYLQKENIIDESGMPKERFSAEFPKEGPSILRIQQVVRGDSAAYFCASSPSTENTGELFFGEGSRLTVL.

The chain carries TRBV4-1 and TRBJ1-5; D gene uncertain. The CDR3 is 15 residues long. Germline V gene data show CDR1 as MGHRA and CDR2 as YSYEKL. Between the trimmed V and J ends, which lost 1 base and 9 bases, there was a span of 16 bases. CDR3 DNA sequence: TGCGCCAGCAGCCAAGGAGGGAGTCTTGTCCGGCCCCAGCATTTT. Its translation is CASSQGGSLVRPQHF.

In the case of this clone: A read error may produce the germline difference seen at one junction end. The gene calls are TRBV7-7 and TRBJ2-5; a weak D match, TRBD1 (6 bases). CDR1 and CDR2 from the germline V gene are SSHAT and FNYEAQ (reference sequence). This CDR3 spans 14 amino acids. Written as DNA, the CDR3 is TGTGCCAGCAGCTCCATGACGGGACAAGGGACCCAGTACTTC. It encodes CASSSMTGQGTQYF.

This chain connects TRBV7-9 to TRBJ1-5; 9 nucleotides match TRBD1. J lost 1 base, V lost 1 base, and 5 bases had no gene match. This CDR3 is built from 17 residues. Looked up from germline, CDR1 is SEHNR and CDR2 is FQNEAQ (reference sequence). CDR3 sequence (DNA): TGTGCCAGCAGCTTAGGGACAGGGGTATCGAGCAATCAGCCCCAGCATTTT. It encodes CASSLGTGVSSNQPQHF.

The chain combines TRBV5-4 with TRBJ1-1, with TRBD1 identical over 7 bases. CDR1 and CDR2 (germline): SGHNT, YYREEE (reference sequence). V shed 4 bases, J shed 8 bases, and the junction held 5 bases outside the gene matches. The CDR3 length is 12 residues. The CDR3 DNA sequence: TGTGCCAGCAGCGGCTCACAGGGGGAAGCTTTCTTT. This codes for CASSGSQGEAFF.

J is TRBJ1-1 and V is TRBV6-1, with 7 nucleotides matching TRBD1. There are 14 residues in the CDR3. Germline V gene lookup returns CDR1 MNHNS and CDR2 SASEGT. Trimming removed 7 bases from V and 4 bases from J; junction bases left unmatched: 9. The CDR3 sequence is CASNRQGTTTEAFF. CDR3 in DNA: TGTGCCAGCAACCGACAGGGTACCACCACTGAAGCTTTCTTT.